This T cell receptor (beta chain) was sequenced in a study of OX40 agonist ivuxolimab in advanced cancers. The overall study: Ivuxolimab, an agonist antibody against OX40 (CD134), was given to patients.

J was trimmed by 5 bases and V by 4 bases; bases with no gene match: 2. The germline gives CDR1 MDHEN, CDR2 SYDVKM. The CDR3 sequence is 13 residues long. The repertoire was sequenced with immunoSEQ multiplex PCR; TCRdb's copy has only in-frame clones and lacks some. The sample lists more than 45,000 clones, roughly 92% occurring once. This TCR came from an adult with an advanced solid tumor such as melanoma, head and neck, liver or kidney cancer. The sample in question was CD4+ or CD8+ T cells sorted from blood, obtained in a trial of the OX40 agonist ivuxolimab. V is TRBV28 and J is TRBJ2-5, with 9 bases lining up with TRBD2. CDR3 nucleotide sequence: TGTGCCAGCAGTTCAAGCGGGAGGGAGACCCAGTACTTC. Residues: CASSSSGRETQYF.